Shown below are 12 T cell receptor beta chains from a single sample sequenced in a study of CD8 T cells in Susac syndrome. With random hexamers, roughly 0.45 to 1 ug RNA was reverse transcribed. TCRdb used MiXCR to reprocess the immunoSEQ multiplex PCR reads, holding one entry per CDR3 protein. The table lists some 200,000 distinct CDR3 sequences, approximately 95% of them singletons, with around 0.16% in the top ten. Sequenced sample: CD8+ T cells from PBMCs. Receptors were obtained from a human donor with Susac syndrome.

The chain combines TRBV6-5 with TRBJ1-1; 7 bases are a match to TRBD1. Germline-derived CDR1 and CDR2 are MNHEY and SVGAGI. The length of the CDR3 is 15 residues. V gave up 3 bases and J gave up 2 bases; unmatched junction bases: 6. The CDR3 reads CASSYLGTENTEAFF. For the CDR3, the DNA is TGTGCCAGCAGTTATTTAGGGACAGAAAACACTGAAGCTTTCTTT.

The gene calls are TRBV6-5 and TRBJ2-7, with D uncertain. Trimming cost V 2 bases and J 0 bases, with 8 bases left between them. Germline-derived CDR1 and CDR2 are MNHEY and SVGAGI. This CDR3 region has 14 residues. The CDR3 loop is CASSYNSVSYEQYF. DNA of the CDR3: TGTGCCAGCAGTTACAACTCCGTCTCCTACGAGCAGTACTTC.

V usage is TRBV5-6 and J usage is TRBJ1-1; D ambiguous. CDR1 and CDR2 from the germline V gene are SGHDT and YYEEEE. V was trimmed by 0 bases and J by 10 bases, leaving 10 bases between them. CDR3 length: 12 residues. The CDR3 sequence is CASSLGQGGAFF. The CDR3 DNA follows: TGTGCCAGCAGCTTGGGTCAAGGAGGAGCTTTCTTT.

The chain joins TRBV19 to TRBJ1-1; no reliable D call. This CDR3 spans 15 amino acids. Per the germline V gene, CDR1 is LNHDA and CDR2 is SQIVND (reference sequence). V gave up 3 bases and J gave up 0 bases, with 11 bases separating them. As DNA, the CDR3 is TGTGCCAGTAGTATCGGGCCGAACCTGAACACTGAAGCTTTCTTT. It translates to CASSIGPNLNTEAFF.

V usage is TRBV6-1 and J usage is TRBJ2-2; the D is unclear. Germline CDR1 reads MNHNS; CDR2 reads SASEGT. The ends were cut back, 7 bases at V and 7 bases at J, with 25 bases in the middle. This CDR3 has 17 residues. This CDR3 reads CASILYPPPGSNGELFF. Here the CDR3 DNA reads TGTGCCAGCATCCTTTATCCCCCCCCCGGATCCAACGGGGAGCTGTTTTTT.

This chain uses TRBV9 with TRBJ2-5, with 10 nucleotides matching TRBD2. The V gene end was trimmed by 0 bases and the J gene end by 4 bases; junction bases not matched to a gene: 6. Germline V gene data show CDR1 as SGDLS and CDR2 as YYNGEE. The CDR3 loop spans 16 amino acids. CDR3 loop: CASSVELLAGRETQYF. DNA for the CDR3: TGTGCCAGCAGCGTAGAATTACTAGCGGGAAGAGAGACCCAGTACTTC.

This sequence joins TRBV27 and TRBJ1-2; D is undetermined. Germline CDR1 reads MNHEY; CDR2 reads SMNVEV (reference sequence). The CDR3 extends over 13 amino acids. Trimming cost V 5 bases and J 2 bases, with 9 bases left between them. The CDR3 DNA is TGTGCCAGCAGTGTGGGTTACAACTATGGCTACACCTTC. This sequence encodes CASSVGYNYGYTF.

This clonotype was observed a few times. The chain has TRBV5-6 and TRBJ1-2, with D perhaps TRBD1 (5 bases). The CDR3 consists of 14 residues. V lost 0 bases, J lost 4 bases, and 10 bases lay in between. The germline V gene encodes CDR1 SGHDT and CDR2 YYEEEE. The CDR3: CASSLGAGGYGYTF. CDR3 nucleotide sequence: TGTGCCAGCAGCTTGGGGGCGGGGGGCTATGGCTACACCTTC.

The chain carries TRBV3-1 and TRBJ2-1; TRBD2 agrees at 9 bases. J was trimmed by 2 bases and V by 1 base; bases with no gene match: 9. This CDR3 is 18 amino acids long. Germline V gives CDR1 LGHDT, CDR2 YNNKEL (reference sequence). Here the CDR3 reads CASSQVERGAVAYNEQFF. CDR3 bases: TGTGCCAGCAGCCAAGTGGAGCGGGGGGCCGTCGCCTACAATGAGCAGTTCTTC.

The gene calls are TRBV6-1 and TRBJ1-2; D unresolved. CDR1 MNHNS and CDR2 SASEGT come from the germline V gene. V lost 3 bases and J lost 6, with 5 bases in between. The CDR3 totals 11 residues. The CDR3: CASSEMNGYTF. The CDR3 coding sequence is TGTGCCAGCAGTGAGATGAATGGCTACACCTTC.

This sequence joins TRBV5-1 and TRBJ2-7; possible D gene TRBD2, 6 bases. Germline V CDR1 and CDR2: SGHRS, YFSETQ. The CDR3 covers 13 residues. V lost 2 bases, J lost 5 bases, and 11 bases lay in between. The CDR3, as DNA: TGCGCCAGCAGCTTTTTTGGCGGGAACGAGCAGTACTTC. Protein: CASSFFGGNEQYF.

The chain has TRBV4-1 and TRBJ1-1; D uncertain. The germline V gene encodes CDR1 MGHRA and CDR2 YSYEKL. V was clipped by 4 bases and J by 2 bases, with 8 bases between them. The CDR3 has 13 residues. CDR3 amino acids: CASSPRFNTEAFF. The DNA of the CDR3 is TGCGCCAGCAGCCCCCGATTCAACACTGAAGCTTTCTTT.